This is a list of T cell receptor beta chains from one sample in a study of blood T cell repertoires in COVID-19. Repertoires were generated with immunoSEQ multiplex PCR, while TCRdb's copy carries only in-frame clones and drops some. The sample carries more than 85,000 clones, approximately 85% recorded once. Sequenced: peripheral blood. The receptors stem from a human donor in a cohort sampled during active COVID-19. Each CDR3 is given with its conserved first and last residue. The D gene is left open where the match is weak. The size entry is marked missing in some rows and otherwise reads once, few, many or a size class.

j_call: TRBJ2-7
clone_size: .
v_call: TRBV4-1
cdr3_length: 16
d_call: TRBD2
cdr3_aa: CASSQERTSETYEQYF
cdr3_nt: TGCGCCAGCAGCCAAGAAAGGACTAGCGAAACGTACGAGCAGTACTTC

j_call: TRBJ2-7
clone_size: once
v_call: TRBV7-2
cdr3_length: 13
d_call: TRBD2
cdr3_aa: CASSPGRGGEQYF
cdr3_nt: TGTGCCAGCAGCCCTGGGCGGGGGGGCGAGCAGTACTTC

j_call: TRBJ1-1
clone_size: .
v_call: TRBV7-9
cdr3_length: 15
d_call: .
cdr3_aa: CASQISPPGGTEAFF
cdr3_nt: TGTGCCAGCCAAATCAGCCCCCCGGGAGGCACTGAAGCTTTCTTT

j_call: TRBJ2-1
clone_size: .
v_call: TRBV11-3
cdr3_length: 12
d_call: .
cdr3_aa: CASSGRGNEQFF
cdr3_nt: TGTGCCAGCAGTGGTAGGGGGAATGAGCAGTTCTTC

j_call: TRBJ2-1
clone_size: few
v_call: TRBV7-2
cdr3_length: 15
d_call: .
cdr3_aa: CASSLVYFQGGEQFF
cdr3_nt: TGTGCCAGCAGCTTAGTCTACTTCCAGGGGGGTGAGCAGTTCTTC

j_call: TRBJ1-2
clone_size: few
v_call: TRBV5-1
cdr3_length: 14
d_call: TRBD1
cdr3_aa: CASSLGQGGEGYTF
cdr3_nt: TGCGCCAGCAGCTTAGGACAGGGCGGTGAAGGCTACACCTTC

j_call: TRBJ1-2
clone_size: .
v_call: TRBV2
cdr3_length: 15
d_call: TRBD1
cdr3_aa: CASSGGWDRDYGYTF
cdr3_nt: TGTGCCAGCAGTGGGGGATGGGACAGGGATTATGGCTACACCTTC

j_call: TRBJ1-4
clone_size: .
v_call: TRBV11-2
cdr3_length: 16
d_call: .
cdr3_aa: CASSLLSAGSNEKLFF
cdr3_nt: TGTGCCAGCAGCCTTTTGTCGGCAGGGTCTAATGAAAAACTGTTTTTT

j_call: TRBJ2-7
clone_size: once
v_call: TRBV27
cdr3_length: 17
d_call: TRBD2
cdr3_aa: CASSLLAGGPGTYEQYF
cdr3_nt: TGTGCCAGCAGTTTATTAGCGGGAGGGCCAGGCACCTACGAGCAGTACTTC

j_call: TRBJ2-7
clone_size: .
v_call: TRBV7-9
cdr3_length: 11
d_call: .
cdr3_aa: CASSSPYEQYF
cdr3_nt: TGTGCCAGCAGTTCCCCTTACGAGCAGTACTTC